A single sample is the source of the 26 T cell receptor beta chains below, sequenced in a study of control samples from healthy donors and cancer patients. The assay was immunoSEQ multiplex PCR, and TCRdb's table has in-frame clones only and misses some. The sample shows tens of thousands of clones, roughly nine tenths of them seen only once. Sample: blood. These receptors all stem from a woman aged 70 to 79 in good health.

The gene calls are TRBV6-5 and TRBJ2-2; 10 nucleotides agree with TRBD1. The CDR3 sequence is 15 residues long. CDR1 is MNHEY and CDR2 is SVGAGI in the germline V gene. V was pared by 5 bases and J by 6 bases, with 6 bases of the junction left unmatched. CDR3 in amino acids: CASSRQGAPSGELFF. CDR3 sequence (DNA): TGTGCCAGCAGTCGACAGGGGGCGCCGTCCGGGGAGCTGTTTTTT.

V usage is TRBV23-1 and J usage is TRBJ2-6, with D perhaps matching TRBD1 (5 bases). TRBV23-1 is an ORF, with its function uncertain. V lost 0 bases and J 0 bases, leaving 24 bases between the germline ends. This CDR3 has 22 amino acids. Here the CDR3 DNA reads TGCGCCAGCAGTCAATCAGGGCGTGGCAGGGTTCGTGCCTACTCTGGGGCCAACGTCCTGACTTTC. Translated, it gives CASSQSGRGRVRAYSGANVLTF.

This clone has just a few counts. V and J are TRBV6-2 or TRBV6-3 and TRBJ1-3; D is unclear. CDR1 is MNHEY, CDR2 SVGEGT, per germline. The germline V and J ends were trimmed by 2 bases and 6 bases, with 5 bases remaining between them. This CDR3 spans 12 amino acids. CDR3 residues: CASSYDVNTIYF. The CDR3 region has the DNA TGTGCCAGCAGTTACGACGTAAACACCATATATTTT.

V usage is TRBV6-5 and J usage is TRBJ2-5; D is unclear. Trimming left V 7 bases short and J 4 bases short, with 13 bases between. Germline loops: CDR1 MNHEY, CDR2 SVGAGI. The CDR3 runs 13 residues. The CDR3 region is CASIPSAVETQYF. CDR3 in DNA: TGTGCCAGCATACCCTCCGCTGTAGAGACCCAGTACTTC.

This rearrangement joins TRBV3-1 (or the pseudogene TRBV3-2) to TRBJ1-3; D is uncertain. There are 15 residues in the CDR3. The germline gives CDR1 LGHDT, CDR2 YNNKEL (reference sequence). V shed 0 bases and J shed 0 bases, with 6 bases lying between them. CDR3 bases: TGTGCCAGCAGCCAAGACAGACTCTCTGGAAACACCATATATTTT. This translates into CASSQDRLSGNTIYF.

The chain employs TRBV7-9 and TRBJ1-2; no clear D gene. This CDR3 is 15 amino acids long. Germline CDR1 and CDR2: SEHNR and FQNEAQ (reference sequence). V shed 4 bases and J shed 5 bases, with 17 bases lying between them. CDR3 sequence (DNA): TGTGCCAGCAGCTCAATCCGCGTCGGTGATTATGGCTACACCTTC. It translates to CASSSIRVGDYGYTF.

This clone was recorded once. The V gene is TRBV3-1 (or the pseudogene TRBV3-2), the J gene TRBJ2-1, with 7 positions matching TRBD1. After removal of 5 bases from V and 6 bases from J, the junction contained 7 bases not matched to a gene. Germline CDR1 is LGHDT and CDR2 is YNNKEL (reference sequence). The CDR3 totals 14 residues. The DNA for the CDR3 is TGTGCCAGCAGCAAGGTAGGGGGCCTCAATGAGCAGTTCTTC. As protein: CASSKVGGLNEQFF.

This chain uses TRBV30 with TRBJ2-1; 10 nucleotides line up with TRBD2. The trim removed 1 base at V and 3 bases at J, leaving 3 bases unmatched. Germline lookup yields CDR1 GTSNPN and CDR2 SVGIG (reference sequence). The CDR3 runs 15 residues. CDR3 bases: TGTGCCTGGAGTGAGCGGGGGGGCTACTACAATGAGCAGTTCTTC. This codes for CAWSERGGYYNEQFF.

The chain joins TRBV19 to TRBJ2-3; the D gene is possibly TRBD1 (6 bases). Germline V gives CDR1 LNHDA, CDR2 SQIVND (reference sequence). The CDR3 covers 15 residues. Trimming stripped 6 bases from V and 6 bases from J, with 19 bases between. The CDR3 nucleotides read TGTGCCAGTAGATCGATCCAGGGGATTAAGGATACGCAGTATTTT. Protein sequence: CASRSIQGIKDTQYF.

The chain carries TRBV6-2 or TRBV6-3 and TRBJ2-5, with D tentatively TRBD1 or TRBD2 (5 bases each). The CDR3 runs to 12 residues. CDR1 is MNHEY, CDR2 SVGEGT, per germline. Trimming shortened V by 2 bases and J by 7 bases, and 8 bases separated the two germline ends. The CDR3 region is CASSYGGGTQYF. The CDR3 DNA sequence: TGTGCCAGCAGTTACGGTGGGGGGACCCAGTACTTC.

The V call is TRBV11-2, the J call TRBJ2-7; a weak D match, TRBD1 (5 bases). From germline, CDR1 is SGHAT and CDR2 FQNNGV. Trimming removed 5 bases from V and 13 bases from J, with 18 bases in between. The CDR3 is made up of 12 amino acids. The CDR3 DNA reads TGTGCCAGCAGCCGTCAGGGCCGGATGGCTTACTTC. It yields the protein CASSRQGRMAYF.

The CDR3 spells CASAVRYTDTQYF. CDR3 DNA: TGTGCTAGTGCAGTGCGGTACACAGATACGCAGTATTTT. V is TRBV12-5 and J is TRBJ2-3; D ambiguous. The CDR3 totals 13 residues. V was trimmed by 7 bases and J by 2 bases, leaving 10 bases between them. Germline V CDR1 and CDR2: LGHNT, FRNRAP.

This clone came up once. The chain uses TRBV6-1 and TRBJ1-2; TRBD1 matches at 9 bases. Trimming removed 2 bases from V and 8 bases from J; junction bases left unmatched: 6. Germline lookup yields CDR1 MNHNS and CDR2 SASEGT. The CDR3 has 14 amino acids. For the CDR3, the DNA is TGTGCCAGCAGTGAATTGGACAGGGGAGGAGGCTACACCTTC. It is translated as CASSELDRGGGYTF.

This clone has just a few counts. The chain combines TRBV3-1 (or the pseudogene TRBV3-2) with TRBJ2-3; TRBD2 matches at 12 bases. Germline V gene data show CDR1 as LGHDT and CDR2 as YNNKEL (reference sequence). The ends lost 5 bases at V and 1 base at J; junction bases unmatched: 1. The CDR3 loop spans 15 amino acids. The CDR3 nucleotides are TGTGCCAGCAGCGGACTAGCGGGGCGCACAGATACGCAGTATTTT. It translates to CASSGLAGRTDTQYF.

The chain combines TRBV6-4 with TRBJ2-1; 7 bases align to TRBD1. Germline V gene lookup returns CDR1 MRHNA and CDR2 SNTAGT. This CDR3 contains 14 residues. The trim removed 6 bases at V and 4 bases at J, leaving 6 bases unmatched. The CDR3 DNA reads TGTGCCAGCAGCGTACAGGGGAATTACAATGAGCAGTTCTTC. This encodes CASSVQGNYNEQFF.

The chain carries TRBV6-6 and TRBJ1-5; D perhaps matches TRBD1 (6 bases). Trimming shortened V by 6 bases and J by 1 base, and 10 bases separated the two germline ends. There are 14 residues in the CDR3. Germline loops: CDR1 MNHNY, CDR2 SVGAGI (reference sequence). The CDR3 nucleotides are TGTGCCAGCAGGGCGGACAGCAGCAATCAGCCCCAGCATTTT. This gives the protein CASRADSSNQPQHF.

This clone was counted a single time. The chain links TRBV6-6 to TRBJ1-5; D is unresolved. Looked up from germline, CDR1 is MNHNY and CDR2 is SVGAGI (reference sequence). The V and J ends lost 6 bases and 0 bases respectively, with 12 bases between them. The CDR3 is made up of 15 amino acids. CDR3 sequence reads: CASRTDGISNQPQHF. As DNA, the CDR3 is TGTGCCAGCAGAACGGACGGAATTAGCAATCAGCCCCAGCATTTT.

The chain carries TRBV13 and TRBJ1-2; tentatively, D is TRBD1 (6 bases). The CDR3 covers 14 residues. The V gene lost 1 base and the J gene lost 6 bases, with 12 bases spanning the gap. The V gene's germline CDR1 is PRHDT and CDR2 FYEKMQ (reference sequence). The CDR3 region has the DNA TGTGCCAGCAGCTTAGAAGCTGGGGGCGATGGCTACACCTTC. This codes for CASSLEAGGDGYTF.

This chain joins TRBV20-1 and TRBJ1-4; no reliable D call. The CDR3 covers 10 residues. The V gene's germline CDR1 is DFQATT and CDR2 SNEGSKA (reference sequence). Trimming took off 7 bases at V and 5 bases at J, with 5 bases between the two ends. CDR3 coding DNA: TGCAGTGGAAAAAATGAAAAACTGTTTTTT. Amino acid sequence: CSGKNEKLFF.

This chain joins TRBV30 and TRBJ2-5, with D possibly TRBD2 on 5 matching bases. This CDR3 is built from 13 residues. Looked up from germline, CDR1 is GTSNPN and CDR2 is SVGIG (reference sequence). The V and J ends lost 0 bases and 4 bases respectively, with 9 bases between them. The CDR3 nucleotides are TGTGCCTGGAGTGTACGTGGAGGAGAGACCCAGTACTTC. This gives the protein CAWSVRGGETQYF.

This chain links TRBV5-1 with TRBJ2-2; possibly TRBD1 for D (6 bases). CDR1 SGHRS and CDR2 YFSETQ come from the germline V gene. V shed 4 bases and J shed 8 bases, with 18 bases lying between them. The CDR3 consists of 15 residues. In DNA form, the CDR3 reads TGCGCCAGCAGCGGGGACATATCTTACGCTGGGGAGCTGTTTTTT. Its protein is CASSGDISYAGELFF.

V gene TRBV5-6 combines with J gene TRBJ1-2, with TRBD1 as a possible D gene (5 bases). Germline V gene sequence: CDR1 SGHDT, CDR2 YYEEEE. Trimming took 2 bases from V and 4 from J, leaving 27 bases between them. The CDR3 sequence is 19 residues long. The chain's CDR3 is CASSLGREVLLLRGYGYTF. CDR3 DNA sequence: TGTGCCAGCAGCTTAGGCAGGGAAGTGCTGTTGCTCCGGGGCTATGGCTACACCTTC.

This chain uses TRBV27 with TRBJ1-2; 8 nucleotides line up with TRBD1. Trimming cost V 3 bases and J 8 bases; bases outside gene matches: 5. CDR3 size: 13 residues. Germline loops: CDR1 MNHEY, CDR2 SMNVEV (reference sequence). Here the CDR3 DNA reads TGTGCCAGCAGTTTCAGGACAGGGCAGGGCTACACCTTC. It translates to CASSFRTGQGYTF.

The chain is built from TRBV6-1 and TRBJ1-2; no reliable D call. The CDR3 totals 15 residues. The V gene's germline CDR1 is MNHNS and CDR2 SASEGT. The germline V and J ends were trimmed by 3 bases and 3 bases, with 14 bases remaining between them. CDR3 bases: TGTGCCAGCAGTGAGCGGCGGGGTATCGACTATGGCTACACCTTC. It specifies CASSERRGIDYGYTF.

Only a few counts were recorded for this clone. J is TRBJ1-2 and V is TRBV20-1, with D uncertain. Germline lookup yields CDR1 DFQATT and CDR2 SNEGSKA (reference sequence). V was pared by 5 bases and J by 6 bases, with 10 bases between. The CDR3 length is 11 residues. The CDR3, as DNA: TGCAGTGCTGACCCCCCGGATGGCTACACCTTC. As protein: CSADPPDGYTF.

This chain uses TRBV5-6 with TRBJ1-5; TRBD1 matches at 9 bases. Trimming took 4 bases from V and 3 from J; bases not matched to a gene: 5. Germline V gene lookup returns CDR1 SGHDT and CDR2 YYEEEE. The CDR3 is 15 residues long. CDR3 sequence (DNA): TGTGCCAGCAGCCGGACAGGGGCCGCCAATCAGCCCCAGCATTTT. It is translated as CASSRTGAANQPQHF. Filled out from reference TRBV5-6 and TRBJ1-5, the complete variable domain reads DAGVTQSPTHLIKTRGQQVTLRCSPKSGHDTVSWYQQALGQGPQFIFQYYEEEERQRGNFPDRFSGHQFPNYSSELNVNALLLGDSALYLCASSRTGAANQPQHFGDGTRLSIL.